The sequence of this T cell receptor (beta chain) was determined in a study of T cells in Graves' hyperthyroidism and ophthalmopathy. It was RNA transcripts that yielded the amplified TCR beta CDR3 regions. First-round RT-PCR of the TCR CDR3 relied on the HTBI primer set. TCRdb analysed the multiplex PCR reads with MiXCR anew, one entry per CDR3 protein. This repertoire shows 350,000 to 400,000 distinct CDR3 sequences, about 16% found once; its top ten account for about 33%. Comment on this clonotype: One end of the junction is discordant with germline, which a read error may explain.

The CDR3 covers 14 residues. Germline-derived CDR1 and CDR2 are MDHEN and SYDVKM. The source of this sequence is a woman in her 30s with Graves' hyperthyroidism. The V call is TRBV28, the J call TRBJ1-2; D not certain. Sequences were obtained from blood. The DNA of the CDR3 is TGTGCCAACACCGGTGGAGCCAATAACCATGGCTACACCTTC. It codes for CANTGGANNHGYTF.